The present T cell receptor (beta chain) was sequenced within a study of Ad26.COV2.S vaccination and SARS-CoV-2 variants (dated by TCRdb to 2020 to 2023). Looking at the study overall: Vaccine-arm donors were drawn from COV1001, a multicentre, randomized, double-blind, placebo-controlled phase I-IIa trial of Ad26.COV2.S in healthy adults. Ad26.COV2.S was given intramuscularly at 5x10^10 or 1x10^11 viral particles, as a single shot or as two shots 56 days apart. Sequencing of the TCRbeta repertoire served to evaluate the specificity and breadth of SARS-CoV-2-reactive T cell receptors following Ad26.COV2.S vaccination. A total of some 30 samples were included in the TCR-sequenced set, comprising about 20 Ad26.COV2.S vaccine recipients, 5 placebo recipients and 8 SARS-CoV-2 convalescent individuals. Participants in the trial were split at random into five groups of five each, receiving low-dose or high-dose Ad26.COV2.S once or twice, or else placebo on both occasions. Throughout the experiments and outcome assessment, investigators stayed blinded to trial group allocation.

The immunoSEQ Assay was used to sequence TCRbeta CDR3 regions. After extraction, genomic DNA underwent amplification by bias-controlled multiplex PCR, followed by high-throughput sequencing. The study's own analysis went as follows. To quantify the absolute abundance of each unique TCRbeta CDR3 region, sequences were collapsed and filtered. T cell fraction was estimated by normalization of TCRbeta template counts to usable DNA, with usable DNA being measured through amplification of reference genes present in all nucleated cells. Repertoire TCRs were annotated as SARS-CoV-2-specific when V gene, CDR3 amino acid sequence and J gene were exactly matched to a known reactive TCR set. The reference SARS-CoV-2 TCR set was obtained from MIRA and was filtered for enrichment in COVID-19-positive ImmuneCODE repertoires, whereby public or cross-reactive TCRs were removed. Using the MIRA antigens, annotated TCRs were further analysed by specific ORF or by position within an ORF. Breadth was defined as annotated unique rearrangements over total unique productive rearrangements; depth was the summed frequency of those rearrangements. Two-sided Wilcoxon rank-sum tests were used to compare TCR breadth between groups. The immuneACCESS repertoire file appears here via TCRdb, limited to in-frame rearrangements. These files lack a portion of the clones; in checked studies, under half of the deficit traces to unresolved V genes, and the cause of the others is not known. For V, J and clone size, that table is used; D and trimming come from the DNA. Counted in this sample were roughly 350,000 clones; roughly 87% of them appeared once. The ten largest clones capture about 3.5% of the sample.

The research as a whole found: The authors noted that the TCR breadth and depth analyses may have underestimated total T cell responses. The study lacked the statistical power to compare responses across vaccine doses or regimens. Vaccine and placebo recipients had comparable non-spike TCR breadth, which fits with the vaccine containing only spike. After vaccination, spike-specific CD8+ and CD4+ T cell responses were reported to show substantial breadth. Ad26.COV2.S recipients had higher spike-specific TCR breadth than placebo recipients (P = 0.0014).

Worth noting for this clone: The specificity of this receptor is unknown. Base-call qualities are not available, and no considerably larger clone is one nucleotide away.

Interpreted using the paper, the treatment or condition label stands for: approximately 18 received Ad26.COV2.S at low or high dose, single or two shots; 5 received placebo; per-sample allocation not given. Repertoires of vaccine and placebo recipients were sequenced from samples taken on day 63 after the first injection. Cohort 1b enrolled about two dozen adults aged 18-55 years at a single site in Boston, USA, between 29 July and 7 August 2020. Ad26.COV2.S was a replication-incompetent adenovirus type 26 vector that expressed a prefusion-stabilized SARS-CoV-2 spike protein derived from the original Wuhan strain. For CDR1 and CDR2, the germline V gene lists SGHVS and FNYEAQ. From the cysteine up to the phenylalanine, the CDR3 has a length of 18 residues. The kept DNA is CDR3 alone, 54 bases in frame from the first base. The V end gives up 1 base and the J end 2 bases, leaving 10 bases in the junction not matched to a gene.

In this chain, TRBV7-6 is recombined with TRBJ2-1; 8 central nucleotides agree with TRBD2. The sequence derives from a person between 18 and 65 years old who received the Ad26.COV2.S COVID-19 vaccine or a placebo. The sample in question was peripheral blood, obtained in a trial of Ad26.COV2.S vaccine versus placebo. The CDR3 protein sequence reads: CASSLDPIPGGAYNEQFF. In nucleotide form, the sequence is TGTGCCAGCAGCTTAGACCCCATTCCGGGGGGGGCCTACAATGAGCAGTTCTTC. The variable domain in full, with residues beyond the CDR3 obtained from the reference TRBV7-6 and TRBJ2-1 genes, is GAGVSQSPRYKVTKRGQDVALRCDPISGHVSLYWYRQALGQGPEFLTYFNYEAQQDKSGLPNDRFSAERPEGSISTLTIQRTEQRDSAMYRCASSLDPIPGGAYNEQFFGPGTRLTVL.